What follows are 23 T cell receptor beta chains derived from one specimen sequenced in a study of blood T cell repertoires in COVID-19. Clones were sequenced by immunoSEQ multiplex PCR, and TCRdb holds only the in-frame ones, with some missing. The repertoire holds hundreds of thousands of clones, with about 92% as singletons. The source material was PBMCs or T cells enriched from blood (not recorded which). All receptors derive from a man aged 60-69 years who had recovered from COVID-19.

V and J are TRBV29-1 and TRBJ1-4; weak D call: TRBD1 (6 bases). Deletions cut 6 bases from V and 4 bases from J, with 9 bases between. The germline V gene has CDR1 SQVTM and CDR2 ANQGSEA. The CDR3 sequence is 12 residues long. The CDR3, as DNA: TGCAGCGTGACAGGAAATAATGAAAAACTGTTTTTT. Translation: CSVTGNNEKLFF.

V is TRBV19 and J is TRBJ1-2; D possibly corresponds to TRBD1 (6 bases). The V and J ends lost 5 bases and 8 bases respectively, with 15 bases between them. Germline values: CDR1 LNHDA, CDR2 SQIVND (reference sequence). The CDR3 runs to 13 residues. The CDR3 sequence is CASSPRGLQGYTF. The DNA of the CDR3 is TGTGCCAGTAGTCCCAGGGGATTACAAGGCTACACCTTC. Full variable domain (outside the CDR3, taken from reference TRBV19 and TRBJ1-2): DGGITQSPKYLFRKEGQNVTLSCEQNLNHDAMYWYRQDPGQGLRLIYYSQIVNDFQKGDIAEGYSVSREKKESFPLTVTSAQKNPTAFYLCASSPRGLQGYTFGSGTRLTVV.

The chain has TRBV9 and TRBJ2-7, with 11 bases lining up with TRBD1. CDR1 and CDR2 (germline): SGDLS, YYNGEE. The CDR3 runs 15 residues. With V trimmed by 1 base and J by 3 bases, 3 bases remained unmatched. CDR3 protein: CASSVTGTGGYEQYF. CDR3 DNA: TGTGCCAGCAGCGTAACCGGGACAGGGGGCTACGAGCAGTACTTC.

The rearrangement links TRBV13 to TRBJ1-1; no reliable D call. Trimming pared 5 bases from V and 8 bases from J, leaving 15 bases between. CDR3 size: 13 residues. CDR1 and CDR2 from the germline V gene are PRHDT and FYEKMQ (reference sequence). The CDR3 loop is CASSPPRPGEAFF. The CDR3 DNA reads TGTGCCAGCAGCCCCCCCCGCCCCGGGGAAGCTTTCTTT.

This chain joins TRBV5-5 and TRBJ2-2; D may be TRBD2 (5 bases). Germline V gene lookup returns CDR1 SGHKS and CDR2 YYEKEE (reference sequence). There are 16 residues in the CDR3. Trimming cost V 0 bases and J 5 bases, with 14 bases left between them. The CDR3 DNA follows: TGTGCCAGCAGCTTGGTCCCGCGGACTGGGACCGGGGAGCTGTTTTTT. Protein: CASSLVPRTGTGELFF.

The chain recombines TRBV3-1 (or the pseudogene TRBV3-2) with TRBJ1-1, with D tentatively TRBD1 (6 bases). Germline V gene lookup returns CDR1 LGHDT and CDR2 YNNKEL (reference sequence). This CDR3 is built from 15 residues. The ends were cut back, 3 bases at V and 0 bases at J, with 11 bases in the middle. The DNA of the CDR3 is TGTGCCAGCAGCCACGACCAGGGGATGAACACTGAAGCTTTCTTT. Protein product: CASSHDQGMNTEAFF.

This sequence joins TRBV5-5 and TRBJ1-5, with TRBD1 as a possible D gene (5 bases). Trimming removed 2 bases from V and 5 bases from J, with 8 bases in between. The length of the CDR3 is 13 residues. Germline V gives CDR1 SGHKS, CDR2 YYEKEE (reference sequence). CDR3 loop: CASSFQGDQPQHF. CDR3 DNA: TGTGCCAGCAGCTTCCAGGGCGATCAGCCCCAGCATTTT.

The chain carries TRBV10-3 and TRBJ1-2, with TRBD1 identical over 10 bases. CDR3 length: 14 residues. The J segment lost 6 bases and the V segment lost 7 bases, leaving 8 bases of the junction unmatched. CDR1 ENHRY and CDR2 SYGVKD come from the germline V gene. In DNA, the CDR3 is TGTGCCATCAAAGGGGGACAGGGGAACCATGGCTACACCTTC. Translated, it gives CAIKGGQGNHGYTF.

V and J are TRBV24-1 and TRBJ2-1; 9 bases map to TRBD1. Looked up from germline, CDR1 is KGHDR and CDR2 is SFDVKD. This CDR3 has 16 amino acids. Trimming at V came to 4 bases and at J to 5 bases, leaving 8 bases not matched to a gene. CDR3 DNA sequence: TGTGCCACCAGTGACGCCGGGACAGGGTGGGACAATGAGCAGTTCTTC. As protein: CATSDAGTGWDNEQFF.

The chain recombines TRBV6-5 with TRBJ1-2; D unresolved. This CDR3 contains 11 residues. Trimming took 7 bases from V and 2 from J, leaving 5 bases between them. Germline CDR1 is MNHEY and CDR2 is SVGAGI. The CDR3: CASTLNYGYTF. CDR3 nucleotide sequence: TGTGCCAGCACATTGAACTATGGCTACACCTTC.

In nucleotides, the CDR3 is TGTGCCAGCAGCGTTCGACAGGGGGCTGGAACTGAAGCTTTCTTT. Residues: CASSVRQGAGTEAFF. The chain uses TRBV3-1 (or the pseudogene TRBV3-2) and TRBJ1-1, with TRBD1 identical over 10 bases. V gave up 5 bases and J gave up 5 bases; unmatched junction bases: 8. The CDR3 spans 15 residues. CDR1 LGHDT and CDR2 YNNKEL come from the germline V gene (reference sequence).

CDR3 coding DNA: TGTGCCAGCAGCTTAGCGGGGGCCCCCTACAATGAGCAGTTCTTC. This sequence encodes CASSLAGAPYNEQFF. The chain has TRBV7-6 and TRBJ2-1; D possibly corresponds to TRBD1 (6 bases). CDR1 is SGHVS, CDR2 FNYEAQ, per germline. This CDR3 region has 15 residues. Trimming left V 0 bases short and J 2 bases short, with 8 bases between.

This clone was detected only once. The chain links TRBV4-1 to TRBJ2-7, with TRBD2 matching over 10 bases. V shed 3 bases and J 3 bases; nucleotides not matched to a gene: 8. This CDR3 has 16 amino acids. Per the germline V gene, CDR1 is MGHRA and CDR2 is YSYEKL. The CDR3 protein is CASSQTPGLAHYEQYF. The CDR3 nucleotides are TGCGCCAGCAGCCAGACTCCGGGACTAGCGCACTACGAGCAGTACTTC.

The rearrangement joins TRBV3-1 (or the pseudogene TRBV3-2) to TRBJ1-4; the D is unclear. From germline, CDR1 is LGHDT and CDR2 YNNKEL (reference sequence). This CDR3 is 15 amino acids long. V lost 2 bases and J 4 bases, leaving 11 bases between the germline ends. In DNA, the CDR3 is TGTGCCAGCAGCCAACTCCGGGATTTTAATGAAAAACTGTTTTTT. The encoded protein is CASSQLRDFNEKLFF.

This sequence joins TRBV29-1 and TRBJ2-2; D is perhaps TRBD2 (6 bases). The CDR3 has 15 amino acids. V was clipped by 7 bases and J by 2 bases, with 17 bases between them. Germline lookup yields CDR1 SQVTM and CDR2 ANQGSEA. CDR3: CSAVEGPLNTGELFF. For the CDR3, the DNA is TGCAGCGCCGTGGAGGGCCCACTTAACACCGGGGAGCTGTTTTTT.

The chain is built from TRBV20-1 and TRBJ2-7; D remains ambiguous. Trimming left V 3 bases short and J 0 bases short, with 6 bases between. Germline assignment: CDR1 DFQATT and CDR2 SNEGSKA (reference sequence). The CDR3 length is 12 residues. CDR3 in DNA: TGCAGTGCTAGTGTCAGCTCCTACGAGCAGTACTTC. Protein sequence: CSASVSSYEQYF.

This clone was counted once. The chain carries TRBV24-1 and TRBJ2-1; D might be TRBD2 (6 bases). Trimming pared 2 bases from V and 8 bases from J, leaving 12 bases between. Germline loops: CDR1 KGHDR, CDR2 SFDVKD. The CDR3 totals 14 residues. The CDR3 loop is CATSDWTTVDEQFF. CDR3 sequence (DNA): TGTGCCACCAGTGATTGGACTACTGTGGATGAGCAGTTCTTC.

V is TRBV7-6 and J is TRBJ2-7, with 7 bases fitting TRBD1. Looked up from germline, CDR1 is SGHVS and CDR2 is FNYEAQ. Trimming at V came to 6 bases and at J to 0 bases, leaving 8 bases not matched to a gene. CDR3 size: 15 residues. The CDR3 here is CASSNPGQNSYEQYF. The CDR3 DNA follows: TGTGCCAGCAGTAACCCGGGACAGAACTCCTACGAGCAGTACTTC.

This chain joins TRBV28 and TRBJ1-5; 7 bases agree with TRBD1. Germline loops: CDR1 MDHEN, CDR2 SYDVKM. The CDR3 runs 20 residues. Trimming cost V 3 bases and J 0 bases; bases outside gene matches: 17. The CDR3 spells CASSFNFVFRTGVSNQPQHF. In nucleotides, the CDR3 is TGTGCCAGCAGTTTTAACTTCGTCTTTCGGACAGGTGTTAGCAATCAGCCCCAGCATTTT.

This clone was counted a few times. This chain uses TRBV25-1 with TRBJ2-7; D possibly corresponds to TRBD2 (5 bases). With 3 bases removed from V and 2 bases from J, the gap between germline ends came to 11 bases. The CDR3 sequence is 14 residues long. CDR1 MGHDK and CDR2 SYGVNS come from the germline V gene. The CDR3 spells CASSDLRRTYEQYF. As DNA, the CDR3 is TGTGCCAGCAGTGATCTTCGGAGGACCTACGAGCAGTACTTC.

The V call is TRBV28, the J call TRBJ2-7, with D possibly being TRBD1 (6 bases). Deletions cut 8 bases from V and 0 bases from J, with 14 bases between. The CDR3 extends over 14 amino acids. Looked up from germline, CDR1 is MDHEN and CDR2 is SYDVKM. As DNA, the CDR3 is TGTGCCAGCGGGCCTACAGGGAGCTCCTACGAGCAGTACTTC. Its protein is CASGPTGSSYEQYF.

The chain joins TRBV18 to TRBJ1-2; possible D gene TRBD1, 5 bases. This CDR3 region has 15 residues. V lost 5 bases, J lost 3 bases, and 16 bases lay in between. CDR1 is KGHSH and CDR2 is LQKENI in the germline V gene. CDR3 loop: CASSETVNFDYGYTF. CDR3 in DNA: TGTGCCAGCTCAGAGACAGTGAATTTTGACTATGGCTACACCTTC.

The J gene is TRBJ2-1, the V gene TRBV7-9; 9 bases fit TRBD2. Trimming took 5 bases from V and 0 from J; bases not matched to a gene: 2. The CDR3 has 15 amino acids. Germline lookup yields CDR1 SEHNR and CDR2 FQNEAQ (reference sequence). The chain's CDR3 is CASSRAGGSYNEQFF. Here the CDR3 DNA reads TGTGCCAGCAGCCGAGCGGGGGGCTCCTACAATGAGCAGTTCTTC.